The 26 T cell receptor beta chains listed next were all sequenced from one sample in a study of lung T cells in sarcoidosis with Löfgren's syndrome. In TCRdb, the reads were re-called with MiXCR into one record per CDR3 protein. The sample consists of roughly 63,000 distinct CDR3 sequences, around 20% of them appearing once. Sequencing was performed on CD4+ T cells from PBMCs. All receptors come from a human donor with sarcoidosis (Löfgren's syndrome or another form), or a control subject (not recorded which).

In its sample, this clonotype was seen many times. V and J are TRBV20-1 and TRBJ1-5; D gene ambiguous. V gave up 2 bases and J gave up 7 bases, with 9 bases separating them. CDR1 is DFQATT, CDR2 SNEGSKA, per germline (reference sequence). The CDR3 is made up of 12 amino acids. Here the CDR3 reads CSARRLGQPQHF. The CDR3 region has the DNA TGCAGTGCTAGACGGTTAGGCCAGCCCCAGCATTTT.

There are many counts of this clonotype. The V call is TRBV25-1, the J call TRBJ1-2, with unresolved D. This CDR3 is built from 12 residues. From germline, CDR1 is MGHDK and CDR2 SYGVNS. V shed 0 bases and J shed 4 bases, with 3 bases lying between them. CDR3 DNA sequence: TGTGCCAGCAGTGAATATAGCTATGGCTACACCTTC. Residues: CASSEYSYGYTF.

Concerning this clonotype itself: This may arise from a read error, as a much more abundant clone is one base away. J is TRBJ1-1 and V is TRBV20-1; D is unresolved. V was trimmed by 5 bases and J by 1 base, leaving 11 bases between them. The CDR3 spans 13 residues. Per the germline V gene, CDR1 is DFQATT and CDR2 is SNEGSKA (reference sequence). CDR3 in amino acids: CSAGGHGNTEAFF. CDR3 sequence (DNA): TGCAGTGCTGGTGGGCACGGGAACACTGAAGCTTTCTTT.

A single count supports this clonotype. A much more abundant neighbour one base away suggests this may be a read error. The chain carries TRBV11-3 and TRBJ1-1; 10 nucleotides align to TRBD1. CDR1 is SGHNT and CDR2 is YENEEA in the germline V gene. The CDR3 sequence is 16 residues long. The CDR3 DNA is TGTACCAGCAGTTCGCAGCCGGGACAGGGGACGCGGGGAGCTTTCTTT. Its protein is CTSSSQPGQGTRGAFF.

Only a few counts were recorded for this clonotype. The chain joins TRBV12-3 or TRBV12-4 to TRBJ1-2, with D unclear. The length of the CDR3 is 14 residues. V was trimmed by 5 bases and J by 3 bases, leaving 13 bases between them. The CDR3 protein is CASSDQGIHYGYTF. As DNA, the CDR3 is TGTGCCAGCAGTGACCAAGGGATTCACTATGGCTACACCTTC.

With respect to this clonotype: In this CDR3 the conserved last residue, phenylalanine or tryptophan, is missing, so a read error is likely. The rearrangement joins TRBV19 to TRBJ2-3; D is perhaps TRBD2 (5 bases). The germline CDR1 and CDR2 sequences are LNHDA and SQIVND (reference sequence). The V gene lost 4 bases and the J gene lost 5 bases, with 16 bases spanning the gap. The length of the CDR3 is 15 residues. Here the CDR3 reads CASSTPGASGDTQYY. In DNA form, the CDR3 reads TGTGCCAGTAGTACGCCGGGCGCGAGCGGAGATACGCAGTATTAT.

Notes on this clonotype: This may stem from a read error, because a much larger clone lies one nucleotide away. The rearrangement joins TRBV12-3 or TRBV12-4 to TRBJ2-7; TRBD1 aligns across 9 bases. There are 13 residues in the CDR3. The CDR3, as DNA: TGTGCCAGCAGTTCTAGGGACAGGGACGAGCAGCACGTC. Amino acid sequence: CASSSRDRDEQHV.

This clonotype has a count of ten or more. This chain uses TRBV20-1 with TRBJ1-1, with D uncertain. CDR3 size: 12 residues. Trimming took 6 bases from V and 1 from J, leaving 9 bases between them. Per the germline V gene, CDR1 is DFQATT and CDR2 is SNEGSKA (reference sequence). The CDR3 DNA sequence: TGCAGTGCCTTCTTTAGGAACACTGAAGCTTTCTTT. It yields the protein CSAFFRNTEAFF.

CDR3: CASSLQAGGPSRGDEQFF. The CDR3 coding sequence is TGCGCCAGCAGCTTGCAAGCGGGGGGGCCCTCCCGCGGCGATGAGCAGTTCTTC. The J gene is TRBJ2-1, the V gene TRBV5-1; 10 positions agree with TRBD2. J lost 8 bases, V lost 1 base, and 15 bases had no gene match. This CDR3 has 18 residues. CDR1 and CDR2 from the germline V gene are SGHRS and YFSETQ.

The chain joins TRBV5-4 to TRBJ2-5; 7 bases line up with TRBD2. This CDR3 region has 16 residues. V shed 7 bases, J shed 5 bases, and the junction held 17 bases outside the gene matches. CDR1 and CDR2 (germline): SGHNT, YYREEE (reference sequence). The CDR3 region has the DNA TGTGCCAGCTCTAAACCTGGGACTAAAATAGGGGAGACCCAGTACTTC. Amino acid sequence: CASSKPGTKIGETQYF.

This clonotype was counted once. The genes are TRBV7-9 and TRBJ1-2; 8 nucleotides align to TRBD1. The CDR3 loop spans 13 amino acids. CDR1 is SEHNR, CDR2 FQNEAQ, per germline (reference sequence). V lost 5 bases to trimming and J lost 4 bases; unmatched junction nucleotides: 3. The CDR3 nucleotides read TGTGCCAGCAGCGGTACAGGGGGCTATGGCTACACCTTC. Protein product: CASSGTGGYGYTF.

The sample holds a few counts of this clonotype. This sequence joins TRBV12-3 or TRBV12-4 and TRBJ2-7; tentatively, D is TRBD2 (6 bases). The CDR3 length is 16 residues. Between the trimmed V and J ends, which lost 9 bases and 5 bases, there was a span of 26 bases. DNA for the CDR3: TGTGCCAGTAGTGAGGTGTCCCGGCGGGACCAAAACGAGCAGTACTTC. It encodes CASSEVSRRDQNEQYF.

As to this clonotype: A read error may explain this, as a much larger clone is one base away. J is TRBJ2-7 and V is TRBV2, with D maybe TRBD2 (5 bases). Per the germline V gene, CDR1 is SNHLY and CDR2 is FYNNEI. V was clipped by 5 bases and J by 6 bases, with 20 bases between them. The CDR3 runs 15 residues. CDR3 bases: TGTGCCAGCAGTTACGAACGGGGAGAGGCCTTCGAGCAGTACTTC. This gives the protein CASSYERGEAFEQYF. The full variable domain, its missing parts supplied by reference TRBV2 and TRBJ2-7, is EPEVTQTPSHQVTQMGQEVILRCVPISNHLYFYWYRQILGQKVEFLVSFYNNEISEKSEIFDDQFSVERPDGSNFTLKIRSTKLEDSAMYFCASSYERGEAFEQYFGPGTRLTVT.

This chain links TRBV5-6 with TRBJ2-2; D ambiguous. This CDR3 is 14 amino acids long. CDR1 is SGHDT and CDR2 is YYEEEE in the germline V gene. The V end was cut by 6 bases, the J end by 0 bases, with 9 bases between. CDR3 sequence: CASKTDPNTGELFF. CDR3 in DNA: TGTGCCAGCAAAACGGACCCGAACACCGGGGAGCTGTTTTTT. The whole variable domain, filled in from reference TRBV5-6 and TRBJ2-2, reads DAGVTQSPTHLIKTRGQQVTLRCSPKSGHDTVSWYQQALGQGPQFIFQYYEEEERQRGNFPDRFSGHQFPNYSSELNVNALLLGDSALYLCASKTDPNTGELFFGEGSRLTVL.

V usage is TRBV7-6 and J usage is TRBJ2-1; 12 bases line up with TRBD2. The CDR3 has 16 residues. V lost 2 bases, J lost 2 bases, and 1 base stayed unmatched. Germline CDR1 SGHVS, CDR2 FNYEAQ. CDR3 in amino acids: CASSLTSGGTYNEQFF. DNA for the CDR3: TGTGCCAGCAGCTTAACTAGCGGGGGGACCTACAATGAGCAGTTCTTC.

This clonotype was seen at least ten times. The V call is TRBV19, the J call TRBJ2-7, with D possibly being TRBD1 (6 bases). Trimming left V 2 bases short and J 2 bases short, with 13 bases between. CDR3 size: 15 residues. The V gene's germline CDR1 is LNHDA and CDR2 SQIVND (reference sequence). Here the CDR3 DNA reads TGTGCCAGTAGTATAATAGGCCAGGGGACCTACGAGCAGTACTTC. It yields the protein CASSIIGQGTYEQYF.

This clonotype was counted a few times. CDR3 DNA sequence: TGCGCCAGCAGCCAAGGGGTGCGGGCCCTTGCTGCTTTCTTT. Its protein is CASSQGVRALAAFF. The J gene is TRBJ1-1, the V gene TRBV4-1, with unresolved D. CDR3 length: 14 amino acids. Germline lookup yields CDR1 MGHRA and CDR2 YSYEKL. V lost 1 base and J 11 bases, leaving 17 bases between the germline ends.

The genes are TRBV19 and TRBJ2-7; the match to TRBD1 covers 7 bases. Trimming cost V 2 bases and J 4 bases; bases outside gene matches: 5. This CDR3 is built from 14 residues. In germline, CDR1 is LNHDA, CDR2 SQIVND (reference sequence). The CDR3 nucleotides are TGTGCCAGTAGTATAAAGGGGGCTATTTACGAGCAGTACTTC. It specifies CASSIKGAIYEQYF. The full variable domain, completed using reference TRBV19 and TRBJ2-7, is DGGITQSPKYLFRKEGQNVTLSCEQNLNHDAMYWYRQDPGQGLRLIYYSQIVNDFQKGDIAEGYSVSREKKESFPLTVTSAQKNPTAFYLCASSIKGAIYEQYFGPGTRLTVT.

This clonotype was detected only a few times. J is TRBJ2-1 and V is TRBV5-1; 10 positions match TRBD1. The CDR3 runs to 15 residues. Per germline, CDR1 SGHRS and CDR2 YFSETQ. V was pared by 2 bases and J by 5 bases, with 4 bases of the junction left unmatched. This chain's CDR3 is CASSLLDRGHNEQFF. The CDR3 region has the DNA TGCGCCAGCAGCTTACTAGACAGGGGGCACAATGAGCAGTTCTTC. Full variable domain (remainder filled in from reference TRBV5-1 and TRBJ2-1): KAGVTQTPRYLIKTRGQQVTLSCSPISGHRSVSWYQQTPGQGLQFLFEYFSETQRNKGNFPGRFSGRQFSNSRSEMNVSTLELGDSALYLCASSLLDRGHNEQFFGPGTRLTVL.

Of note for this clonotype: This clone may be a read error of a much larger clone one base away. The rearrangement uses TRBV10-3 and TRBJ1-5; tentative D call: TRBD1 (6 bases). V shed 1 base and J shed 3 bases, with 13 bases lying between them. Per germline, CDR1 ENHRY and CDR2 SYGVKD. There are 16 residues in the CDR3. CDR3 nucleotide sequence: TGTGCCATCAGTGAGTACAGGGTAGGGGCCAATCAGCCCCAGCATTTT. Translated, it gives CAISEYRVGANQPQHF.

This clonotype came up a few times. The rearrangement joins TRBV7-9 to TRBJ2-3; 7 nucleotides agree with TRBD2. The CDR3 extends over 14 amino acids. Germline trimming cut 5 bases from V and 0 bases from J; bases unmatched to any gene: 2. Germline V gene sequence: CDR1 SEHNR, CDR2 FQNEAQ (reference sequence). The CDR3 loop reads CASSVSGSTDTQYF. The CDR3 DNA is TGTGCCAGCAGCGTTAGCGGGAGCACAGATACGCAGTATTTT.

The chain carries TRBV10-3 and TRBJ2-7, with D possibly TRBD1 on 5 matching bases. The V end was cut by 6 bases, the J end by 1 base, with 13 bases between. The CDR3 extends over 14 amino acids. CDR1 and CDR2 (germline): ENHRY, SYGVKD. The CDR3 here is CAISRQGQSYEQYV. The CDR3 DNA follows: TGTGCCATCAGCAGGCAGGGCCAGTCCTACGAGCAGTACGTC.

About this clonotype itself: A much larger clone differs from this one at a single base, so this may be a read error. The chain uses TRBV11-2 and TRBJ2-3; D is ambiguous. The V gene lost 7 bases and the J gene lost 0 bases, with 17 bases spanning the gap. Germline V gene lookup returns CDR1 SGHAT and CDR2 FQNNGV. This CDR3 region has 16 residues. CDR3 loop: CASTRRGIFSTDTQYF. The DNA of the CDR3 is TGTGCCAGCACCCGACGTGGGATTTTTAGCACAGATACGCAGTATTTT.

This clonotype was recorded many times. The chain recombines TRBV27 with TRBJ2-5, with a possible D match to TRBD1 (6 bases). The CDR3 is 14 amino acids. Trimming removed 2 bases from V and 4 bases from J, with 11 bases in between. The germline gives CDR1 MNHEY, CDR2 SMNVEV (reference sequence). The CDR3 sequence: CASSLRQGRETQYF. The CDR3 region has the DNA TGTGCCAGCAGTTTAAGGCAGGGGCGAGAGACCCAGTACTTC.

Turning to this clonotype: A read error may be the cause here, since a much bigger clone is one base away. This chain joins TRBV15 and TRBJ2-5; 7 bases line up with TRBD2. Germline V gene sequence: CDR1 LNHNV, CDR2 YYDKDF (reference sequence). The CDR3 covers 15 residues. The CDR3 DNA sequence: TGTGCCACCAGCAGAGTAGGGAGCGGGGAAGAGACCCGGTACTTC. It translates to CATSRVGSGEETRYF.

The sample holds a few counts of this clonotype. The chain links TRBV7-9 to TRBJ2-5; the D is unclear. The germline CDR1 and CDR2 sequences are SEHNR and FQNEAQ (reference sequence). This CDR3 is 13 amino acids long. The V end was cut by 2 bases, the J end by 5 bases, with 9 bases between. In DNA form, the CDR3 reads TGTGCCAGCAGCTTATGGGTAGAGGAGACCCAGTACTTC. Translated: CASSLWVEETQYF. The full variable domain, rest sourced from reference TRBV7-9 and TRBJ2-5, is DTGVSQNPRHKITKRGQNVTFRCDPISEHNRLYWYRQTLGQGPEFLTYFQNEAQLEKSRLLSDRFSAERPKGSFSTLEIQRTEQGDSAMYLCASSLWVEETQYFGPGTRLLVL.